A single T cell receptor beta chain is shown here with its context. These data belong to a study of blood T cell repertoires in COVID-19. Study overall: The analysed material was cDNA or gDNA that came from T cells, B-cell-depleted T cells, or PBMCs.

Libraries were prepared by immunoSEQ multiplex PCR; TCRdb keeps only in-frame clonotypes and omits some of them. The sample carries about 80,000 clones, around 77% recorded once. Germline values: CDR1 LGHDT, CDR2 YNNKEL (reference sequence). The CDR3 loop spans 15 amino acids. Trimming shortened V by 4 bases and J by 2 bases, and 13 bases separated the two germline ends. The TCR originated in a man aged 65-85 years with active or convalescent COVID-19. Sequencing was performed on peripheral blood. The chain recombines TRBV3-1 (or the pseudogene TRBV3-2) with TRBJ2-3, with D possibly being TRBD2 (6 bases). The CDR3 protein is CASSLSGSYTDTQYF. The CDR3 DNA reads as TGTGCCAGCAGCCTTTCCGGGAGTTACACAGATACGCAGTATTTT.